A single sample is the source of the 20 T cell receptor beta chains below, sequenced in a study of blood T cell repertoires in COVID-19. Using immunoSEQ multiplex PCR, the repertoire was profiled, and TCRdb retains in-frame clones only, with some absent. Among about 120,000 clones listed, roughly 80% were seen once. Specimen: peripheral blood. These receptors were taken from a human donor in a cohort sampled during active COVID-19.

The chain has TRBV5-1 and TRBJ1-2, with 12 bases matching TRBD1. The CDR3 runs to 18 residues. Germline values: CDR1 SGHRS, CDR2 YFSETQ. V dropped 4 bases and J dropped 6; count of bases not matched to a gene: 16. The chain's CDR3 is CASSARLGQGAVPHGYTF. The CDR3 nucleotides read TGCGCCAGCAGCGCCCGATTGGGACAGGGGGCGGTACCCCATGGCTACACCTTC.

The gene calls are TRBV19 and TRBJ1-4; 7 bases are a match to TRBD1. Trimming removed 3 bases from V and 0 bases from J; junction bases left unmatched: 1. The CDR3 is 15 amino acids. The germline V gene encodes CDR1 LNHDA and CDR2 SQIVND (reference sequence). CDR3 nucleotide sequence: TGTGCCAGTAGTATCCAGGGGGCAACTAATGAAAAACTGTTTTTT. The encoded protein is CASSIQGATNEKLFF.

J is TRBJ2-3 and V is TRBV5-1; 9 bases map to TRBD2. CDR3 length equals 17 residues. Trimming cost V 0 bases and J 6 bases; bases outside gene matches: 11. Germline lookup yields CDR1 SGHRS and CDR2 YFSETQ. The CDR3 nucleotides are TGCGCCAGCAGCTTGGCCTCTGCGGGGGGGTTTTTCGATACGCAGTATTTT. Its translation is CASSLASAGGFFDTQYF. Variable domain in full (rest from reference TRBV5-1 and TRBJ2-3): KAGVTQTPRYLIKTRGQQVTLSCSPISGHRSVSWYQQTPGQGLQFLFEYFSETQRNKGNFPGRFSGRQFSNSRSEMNVSTLELGDSALYLCASSLASAGGFFDTQYFGPGTRLTVL.

This clone was picked up a small number of times. In nucleotides, the CDR3 is TGTGCCAGCTCAGTCACTGGGACAAACAGAAACACCATATATTTT. It translates to CASSVTGTNRNTIYF. This chain links TRBV18 with TRBJ1-3; possibly TRBD1 for D (6 bases). This CDR3 has 15 amino acids. V lost 5 bases, J lost 5 bases, and 16 bases lay in between. The germline V gene has CDR1 KGHSH and CDR2 LQKENI. Drawing the rest from reference TRBV18 and TRBJ1-3, the complete variable domain is NAGVMQNPRHLVRRRGQEARLRCSPMKGHSHVYWYRQLPEEGLKFMVYLQKENIIDESGMPKERFSAEFPKEGPSILRIQQVVRGDSAAYFCASSVTGTNRNTIYFGEGSWLTVV.

This chain links TRBV5-1 with TRBJ2-7; TRBD1 agrees at 8 bases. Germline V CDR1 and CDR2: SGHRS, YFSETQ. The CDR3 is 17 amino acids. V shed 1 base and J 6 bases; nucleotides not matched to a gene: 15. The CDR3 region has the DNA TGCGCCAGCAGCTTGAGGGGACAGGACACTTTAGCCCGCGAGCAGTACTTC. Amino acid sequence: CASSLRGQDTLAREQYF. Complete variable domain (other parts from reference TRBV5-1 and TRBJ2-7): KAGVTQTPRYLIKTRGQQVTLSCSPISGHRSVSWYQQTPGQGLQFLFEYFSETQRNKGNFPGRFSGRQFSNSRSEMNVSTLELGDSALYLCASSLRGQDTLAREQYFGPGTRLTVT.

The genes are TRBV7-2 and TRBJ2-7; 11 nucleotides match TRBD1. With V trimmed by 5 bases and J by 2 bases, 5 bases remained unmatched. Germline V CDR1 and CDR2: SGHTA, FQGNSA. The CDR3 spans 15 residues. CDR3: CASSARDRGTYEQYF. The CDR3 coding sequence is TGTGCCAGCAGCGCCCGGGACAGGGGGACCTACGAGCAGTACTTC.

V is TRBV5-4 and J is TRBJ2-1, with a possible D match to TRBD2 (6 bases). V lost 0 bases to trimming and J lost 7 bases, with 11 bases between them. From germline, CDR1 is SGHNT and CDR2 YYREEE (reference sequence). The CDR3 runs 14 residues. The CDR3, as DNA: TGTGCCAGCAGCTTGGCGGTAGCGGCAAATGAGCAGTTCTTC. Amino acid sequence: CASSLAVAANEQFF.

This sequence joins TRBV6-5 and TRBJ1-1, with D possibly matching TRBD1 (6 bases). The V end was cut by 10 bases, the J end by 1 base, with 16 bases between. The germline V gene has CDR1 MNHEY and CDR2 SVGAGI. The length of the CDR3 is 14 residues. In DNA form, the CDR3 reads TGTGCCACCTCCCTGGGGGGGCGGAACACTGAAGCTTTCTTT. Translated, it gives CATSLGGRNTEAFF.

This rearrangement joins TRBV7-2 to TRBJ1-2; 9 bases are a match to TRBD1. This CDR3 comprises 14 residues. The germline V gene encodes CDR1 SGHTA and CDR2 FQGNSA. V lost 6 bases, J lost 4 bases, and 6 bases stayed unmatched. CDR3 amino acids: CASRAGTGSYGYTF. The CDR3 DNA reads as TGTGCCAGCAGGGCCGGGACAGGGTCCTATGGCTACACCTTC.

This clone was seen just once. The V and J genes are TRBV27 and TRBJ1-2; a weak D match, TRBD1 (5 bases). V was trimmed by 0 bases and J by 4 bases, leaving 15 bases between them. The CDR3 has 16 residues. Germline CDR1 and CDR2: MNHEY and SMNVEV (reference sequence). In nucleotides, the CDR3 is TGTGCCAGCAGTTTATCGGGGGGGGACCGTCCCTATGGCTACACCTTC. This gives the protein CASSLSGGDRPYGYTF.

The rearrangement links TRBV7-2 to TRBJ2-3; 8 bases match TRBD2. There are 15 residues in the CDR3. V lost 1 base and J lost 5; bases outside the gene matches: 5. The germline V gene encodes CDR1 SGHTA and CDR2 FQGNSA. The CDR3 loop reads CASSLVAGGGDTQYF. The CDR3 nucleotides read TGTGCCAGCAGCTTAGTTGCGGGGGGCGGAGATACGCAGTATTTT.

The chain uses TRBV19 and TRBJ2-5; 8 bases map to TRBD1. CDR3 length: 13 residues. After removal of 7 bases from V and 4 bases from J, the junction contained 5 bases not matched to a gene. The germline CDR1 and CDR2 sequences are LNHDA and SQIVND (reference sequence). The CDR3 DNA follows: TGTGCCAGTACTCAGGGGGCCCGAGAGACCCAGTACTTC. Translating gives CASTQGARETQYF.

The chain joins TRBV5-1 to TRBJ2-1, with a possible D match to TRBD2 (6 bases). There are 16 residues in the CDR3. The ends were cut back, 0 bases at V and 0 bases at J, with 10 bases in the middle. Per germline, CDR1 SGHRS and CDR2 YFSETQ. The CDR3 here is CASSLAGGSSYNEQFF. The DNA of the CDR3 is TGCGCCAGCAGCTTGGCCGGGGGAAGCTCCTACAATGAGCAGTTCTTC.

This clone was recorded at least ten times. For the CDR3, the DNA is TGTGCCAGTAGTCAACTAGCTGGGGAGACCCAGTACTTC. Translated, it gives CASSQLAGETQYF. The chain recombines TRBV19 with TRBJ2-5, with D possibly matching TRBD2 (6 bases). Germline-derived CDR1 and CDR2 are LNHDA and SQIVND (reference sequence). There are 13 residues in the CDR3. V dropped 5 bases and J dropped 5 bases, with 12 bases sitting between them.

CDR3 DNA: TGTGCCAGCAGCTTAGATAGCGGCCGCGGGGAGCTGTTTTTT. Translation gives CASSLDSGRGELFF. The gene calls are TRBV7-7 and TRBJ2-2; D perhaps matches TRBD2 (6 bases). With 1 base removed from V and 7 bases from J, the gap between germline ends came to 10 bases. The germline V gene encodes CDR1 SSHAT and CDR2 FNYEAQ (reference sequence). The CDR3 loop spans 14 amino acids.

The chain has TRBV5-1 and TRBJ2-7; 8 bases map to TRBD2. Germline V gives CDR1 SGHRS, CDR2 YFSETQ. V shed 0 bases and J 3 bases; nucleotides not matched to a gene: 14. CDR3 size: 18 residues. The CDR3 coding sequence is TGCGCCAGCAGCTTGGGCTACGGGGTAGCGGGGAGTAACTACGAGCAGTACTTC. It codes for CASSLGYGVAGSNYEQYF.

This sequence joins TRBV4-3 and TRBJ2-3, with D tentatively TRBD1 (5 bases). The germline gives CDR1 LGHNA, CDR2 YSLEER. The CDR3 has 15 residues. Between the trimmed V and J ends, which lost 0 bases and 7 bases, there was a span of 14 bases. The CDR3 bases are TGCGCCAGCAGCCAAGAGGTAGCTGGGGCCAATACGCAGTATTTT. This translates into CASSQEVAGANTQYF.

The chain employs TRBV7-2 and TRBJ2-3, with TRBD1 as a possible D gene (5 bases). Germline CDR1 is SGHTA and CDR2 is FQGNSA. V was pared by 2 bases and J by 1 base, with 7 bases between. The CDR3 runs to 14 residues. CDR3 DNA sequence: TGTGCCAGCAGCTTAATACAGGGCACAGATACGCAGTATTTT. Translated: CASSLIQGTDTQYF. The whole variable domain, filled in from reference TRBV7-2 and TRBJ2-3, reads GAGVSQSPSNKVTEKGKDVELRCDPISGHTALYWYRQSLGQGLEFLIYFQGNSAPDKSGLPSDRFSAERTGGSVSTLTIQRTQQEDSAVYLCASSLIQGTDTQYFGPGTRLTVL.

The chain recombines TRBV10-3 with TRBJ2-1, with D possibly matching TRBD1 (5 bases). The CDR3 loop spans 16 amino acids. The V end lost 4 bases, the J end lost 2 bases, and 15 bases lay between the germline ends. Germline CDR1 ENHRY, CDR2 SYGVKD. The CDR3 reads CAISGGGGTPYNEQFF. CDR3 bases: TGTGCCATCAGTGGGGGCGGCGGCACTCCCTACAATGAGCAGTTCTTC.

The chain links TRBV2 to TRBJ2-2, with D perhaps TRBD2 (5 bases). V was shortened by 4 bases and J by 4 bases, with 10 bases between the two germline ends. The CDR3 totals 14 residues. Germline assignment: CDR1 SNHLY and CDR2 FYNNEI. The CDR3: CASSVSGLTGELFF. The CDR3 coding sequence is TGTGCCAGCAGTGTGAGCGGTCTCACCGGGGAGCTGTTTTTT.